The clone carrying this T cell receptor beta chain was counted only a few times. Its antigen remains unknown. The data are from a study of OX40 agonist ivuxolimab in advanced cancers. Study summary: With ivuxolimab, an agonistic anti-OX40 (CD134) antibody, patients were treated. Findings of the study overall: Both CD4+ and CD8+ T cell populations in blood had undergone clonal expansion by week 6 at 0.1 to 3.0 mg/kg. No determination was made of the antigen specificity of the expanded peripheral T cells.

Clones were sequenced by immunoSEQ multiplex PCR, and TCRdb holds only the in-frame ones, with some missing. The table lists 70,000 to 90,000 clones, about 85% of them singletons. The CDR3 totals 15 residues. The germline CDR1 and CDR2 sequences are LGHNA and YSLEER. Unmatched junction bases numbered 8, after V lost 3 bases and J lost 7 bases. This sequence originates from an adult with an advanced solid tumor such as melanoma, head and neck, liver or kidney cancer. The chain has TRBV4-3 and TRBJ2-1; TRBD2 agrees at 8 bases. The input for sequencing was CD4+ or CD8+ T cells sorted from blood, taken in a trial of the OX40 agonist ivuxolimab. CDR3: CASSHSLAGLNEQFF. The DNA for the CDR3 is TGCGCCAGCAGCCACTCTTTAGCGGGGCTTAATGAGCAGTTCTTC.